The 8 T cell receptor beta chains reported below all come from one sample, sequenced in a study of human T cells and chemical hapten exposure. Time point here: pre-sensitization, week 0. Treatment denoted: therapeutic diphenylcyclopropenone sensitization with weekly scalp DPC. TCRdb passed the RACE reads through MiXCR, listing each CDR3 protein once. The repertoire holds about 80,000 distinct CDR3 sequences, with 14% as singletons. Here the sequenced sample was whole blood, taken in connection with sensitization to the hapten diphenylcyclopropenone (DPC). Source of these receptors: a woman between 50 and 59 years old with alopecia areata. Some clones in this sample may be carry-over from other donors' samples.

This clonotype came up a few times. The chain is built from TRBV14 and TRBJ2-1, with TRBD2 identical over 8 bases. V shed 2 bases, J shed 1 base, and the junction held 7 bases outside the gene matches. From germline, CDR1 is SGHDN and CDR2 FVKESK. This CDR3 has 17 residues. DNA of the CDR3: TGTGCCAGCAGCCAACTTCCCTCGGGGGGGTCCTACAATGAGCAGTTCTTC. It is translated as CASSQLPSGGSYNEQFF. The full variable domain, in which reference TRBV14 and TRBJ2-1 provide the parts outside the CDR3, is EAGVTQFPSHSVIEKGQTVTLRCDPISGHDNLYWYRRVMGKEIKFLLHFVKESKQDESGMPNNRFLAERTGGTYSTLKVQPAELEDSGVYFCASSQLPSGGSYNEQFFGPGTRLTVL.

V gene TRBV20-1 combines with J gene TRBJ1-5; 10 nucleotides match TRBD1. The CDR3 runs 17 residues. Trimming removed 2 bases from V and 1 base from J; junction bases left unmatched: 8. Germline CDR1 is DFQATT and CDR2 is SNEGSKA (reference sequence). DNA of the CDR3: TGCAGTGCTAGACCGCCCACGGGACAGGGGAGCAATCAGCCCCAGCATTTT. It specifies CSARPPTGQGSNQPQHF.

This clonotype was counted between two and nine times. The chain combines TRBV24-1 with TRBJ1-2, with D unresolved. V shed 3 bases and J shed 0 bases, with 7 bases lying between them. Germline V lookup: CDR1 KGHDR, CDR2 SFDVKD. CDR3 size: 14 residues. The CDR3 DNA reads TGTGCCACCAGTGATCAAACAGCTAACTATGGCTACACCTTC. As protein: CATSDQTANYGYTF.

The chain uses TRBV29-1 and TRBJ2-7; 8 nucleotides line up with TRBD2. This CDR3 region has 16 residues. Germline CDR1 reads SQVTM; CDR2 reads ANQGSEA. V lost 0 bases to trimming and J lost 0 bases; unmatched junction nucleotides: 7. CDR3 protein: CSVEDSVAGSSYEQYF. CDR3 in DNA: TGCAGCGTTGAAGATTCGGTAGCGGGGAGCTCCTACGAGCAGTACTTC.

This clonotype was counted a few times. The chain has TRBV20-1 and TRBJ2-1; tentatively, D is TRBD2 (5 bases). Germline V gives CDR1 DFQATT, CDR2 SNEGSKA (reference sequence). This CDR3 has 14 residues. Between the trimmed V and J ends, which lost 4 bases and 5 bases, there was a span of 15 bases. CDR3 sequence reads: CSATGLAIDNEQFF. The CDR3 nucleotides are TGCAGTGCTACTGGCCTAGCAATAGACAATGAGCAGTTCTTC.

The chain combines TRBV3-1 with TRBJ1-6; D is ambiguous. This CDR3 is 14 amino acids long. Germline CDR1 and CDR2: LGHDT and YNNKEL (reference sequence). V was cut by 6 bases and J by 7 bases, with 13 bases left in between. The CDR3: CASSQTSGNSPLHF. In nucleotides, the CDR3 is TGTGCCAGCAGTCAAACTAGCGGAAATTCACCCCTCCACTTT. Combining the CDR3 with reference TRBV3-1 and TRBJ1-6 gives the whole variable domain DTAVSQTPKYLVTQMGNDKSIKCEQNLGHDTMYWYKQDSKKFLKIMFSYNNKELIINETVPNRFSPKSPDKAHLNLHINSLELGDSAVYFCASSQTSGNSPLHFGNGTRLTVT.

V and J are TRBV6-6 and TRBJ1-2; the match to TRBD1 covers 8 bases. The CDR3 length is 12 residues. Germline V gene data show CDR1 as MNHNY and CDR2 as SVGAGI (reference sequence). With V trimmed by 4 bases and J by 8 bases, 3 bases remained unmatched. CDR3 protein: CASSLDRVGYTF. The CDR3 DNA is TGTGCCAGCAGTTTGGACAGGGTCGGCTACACCTTC.

The chain links TRBV9 to TRBJ2-7; D remains unclear. CDR3 size: 10 residues. Trimming left V 1 base short and J 4 bases short, with 0 bases between. The germline gives CDR1 SGDLS, CDR2 YYNGEE. The DNA for the CDR3 is TGTGCCAGCAGCGTATACGAGCAGTACTTC. This encodes CASSVYEQYF.